This TCR beta chain emerged from a study of blood T cell repertoires in COVID-19. On this clone: Within the sample, other DNA sequences also encode this same CDR3.

Germline-derived CDR1 and CDR2 are LGHNA and YSLEER. The V end was cut by 3 bases, the J end by 2 bases, with 10 bases between. This CDR3 is 14 amino acids long. Profiling relied on immunoSEQ multiplex PCR, and the TCRdb table lists in-frame clones only, not all of them. The sample contains about 270,000 clones, around nine tenths of which appear only once. Sequencing was done on a sample of peripheral blood. The sequence came from a woman aged 55-69 years who had recovered from COVID-19. V usage is TRBV4-3 and J usage is TRBJ1-1; D is unclear. CDR3 sequence (DNA): TGCGCCAGCAGCCAGATAGGGAGAAACACTGAAGCTTTCTTT. Its translation: CASSQIGRNTEAFF.